This T cell receptor (beta chain) comes out of a study of shared clonotypes between healthy human individuals. As regards this clone: Its antigen is not known.

TCRdb keeps only in-frame clones here, not all; method: immunoSEQ multiplex PCR. Here the sample spans a few million clones, approximately 92% being singletons. V was trimmed by 6 bases and J by 7 bases, leaving 12 bases between them. Germline V CDR1 and CDR2: MNHEY, SVGAGI. The CDR3 is 12 residues long. Findings of the study overall: Blood was the only sampled material, and tissue repertoires likely differ.

The J gene is TRBJ1-1, the V gene TRBV6-5; D may be TRBD1 (5 bases). The material sequenced was naive CD4+ T cells sorted from blood. Subset in this sample: CD45RA+ positively selected. The receptor was isolated from a man aged 18 to 30 in good health. CDR3 nucleotide sequence: TGTGCCAGCAGATTCCGGGACCGTGAAGCTTTCTTT. Its translation is CASRFRDREAFF.